This T cell receptor beta chain was found in a study of T-cell reconstitution after alpha-beta-depleted transplantation in children. Preparation of the TCRbeta library was carried out with unique molecular identifiers. TCRdb fed the PCR reads into MiXCR, producing one record per CDR3 protein. The sample has about 500,000 distinct CDR3 sequences, approximately 30% seen once. This clonotype was counted a few times. The material sequenced was PBMCs from the stem cell graft donor, taken from the stem cell graft. The TCR sequence derives from a human donor who donated a stem cell graft to a child with aplastic anemia.

CDR3 nucleotide sequence: TGTGCCAGCACCCCAGGCGTCGGGGGGAACACTGAAGCTTTCTTT. It codes for CASTPGVGGNTEAFF. V gene TRBV6-1 combines with J gene TRBJ1-1, with D possibly matching TRBD1 (5 bases). This CDR3 is 15 amino acids long. V shed 7 bases and J shed 1 base, with 16 bases lying between them. The V gene's germline CDR1 is MNHNS and CDR2 SASEGT.